This T cell receptor (beta chain) was profiled in a study of identifying expanded T cells in peripheral blood. The study, taken as a whole, reports: Variance in clone template counts between roughly two-week samples significantly increased with total template count across all healthy donors. Differentially abundant clones: 0.95 to 1.5 between replicates, about 15 at 2 to 3 weeks, approximately 18 at four.

CDR1 and CDR2 from the germline V gene are SGDLS and YYNGEE. Trimming cost V 3 bases and J 11 bases, with 17 bases left between them. The CDR3 is made up of 13 amino acids. Of note for this clone: Antigen specificity is unknown.

Using immunoSEQ multiplex PCR, the repertoire was profiled, and TCRdb retains in-frame clones only, with some absent. The table lists fewer than 65,000 clones, around 87% of them singletons. The chain is built from TRBV9 and TRBJ1-1; D is uncertain. The sample taken for sequencing was blood. The TCR comes from a person aged 18 to 75 in good health. As DNA, the CDR3 is TGTGCCAGCAGCGGAGGGTTGCGTCAAACGGCTTTCTTT. Translation: CASSGGLRQTAFF.